This T cell receptor (beta chain) was found in a study of T cells in Graves' hyperthyroidism and ophthalmopathy. About this clonotype itself: Possible read error: a much larger clone is one base away.

J lost 14 bases, V lost 5 bases, and 23 bases had no gene match. The CDR3 spans 17 residues. Germline V gene lookup returns CDR1 SEHNR and CDR2 FQNEAQ (reference sequence). Amplification targeted TCR beta CDR3 regions from RNA transcripts. The primer set for the first-round RT-PCR of the TCR CDR3 was HTBI. TCRdb processed the multiplex PCR reads anew with MiXCR; each CDR3 protein has one entry. Of more than 300,000 distinct CDR3 sequences detected, roughly 17% appear once; the ten largest clones hold approximately 30%. The chain couples TRBV7-9 to TRBJ2-5, with 10 bases matching TRBD1. The sequenced sample was blood. The clonotype was recovered from a woman aged 30 to 39 with Graves' hyperthyroidism that later progressed to Graves' ophthalmopathy. The CDR3 here is CASSPDRLDRGTQSRYF. CDR3 in DNA: TGTGCCAGCAGCCCGGATCGCCTGGACAGGGGGACCCAATCACGATACTTC.